The rows below give T cell receptor beta chains drawn from one sample of a study of control samples from healthy donors and cancer patients. The assay was immunoSEQ multiplex PCR, and TCRdb's table has in-frame clones only and misses some. The table shows some 210,000 clones, with over 80% occurring only once. The material sequenced was blood. Every receptor here comes from a man aged 25 to 40 in good health. Each CDR3 is given with its conserved first and last residue. Each record gives: CDR3 DNA, CDR3 protein, V gene, J gene, D gene, clone size. The D gene is left open where the match is weak. For some rows the clone size is stated as once, few or many, or as a class when expanded; others skip it.

TGTGCCAGCAGCGGCGCGGGGGCCTACACAGATACGCAGTATTTT	CASSGAGAYTDTQYF	TRBV6-5	TRBJ2-3	-	-
TGTGCCAGCTCACGGGGGGGTGGCGACACTGAAGCTTTCTTT	CASSRGGGDTEAFF	TRBV18	TRBJ1-1	-	-
TGTGCCAGCAGCCCGAGGACAGGGCGCTTCTACGAGCAGTACTTC	CASSPRTGRFYEQYF	TRBV14	TRBJ2-7	TRBD1	-
TGTGCCAGCAGTCCAAGCGGGCGGATTGAAGCTTTCTTT	CASSPSGRIEAFF	TRBV12-3/TRBV12-4	TRBJ1-1	-	-
TGTGCCAGCATAGGGGGGGCATTAGATACGCAGTATTTT	CASIGGALDTQYF	TRBV2	TRBJ2-3	-	-
TGTGCCAGCAGCTATGGGACACAGGGTCCGAACACTGAAGCTTTCTTT	CASSYGTQGPNTEAFF	TRBV7-9	TRBJ1-1	-	-
TGTGCCAGCAGTCCCGGGGACAGGGGAAGCAATCAGCCCCAGCATTTT	CASSPGDRGSNQPQHF	TRBV27	TRBJ1-5	TRBD1	-
TGTGCCAGCAGCCGAGGGACAGGGGGCAATCAGCCCCAGCATTTT	CASSRGTGGNQPQHF	TRBV7-9	TRBJ1-5	TRBD1	-
TGTGCCAGCAGTGAAGGGACAGGGCCATCTGAAAAACTGTTTTTT	CASSEGTGPSEKLFF	TRBV25-1	TRBJ1-4	TRBD1	-
TGTGCCAGCAGGATGACAGCAAATAATGAAAAACTGTTTTTT	CASRMTANNEKLFF	TRBV6-5	TRBJ1-4	-	-
TGTGCCGGGGGCGGGACAGCTAATTCACCCCTCCACTTT	CAGGGTANSPLHF	TRBV30	TRBJ1-6	TRBD1	-
TGCGCCAGCAGCCAAGAGGCAGGCATAAACCTTTCACCCCTCCACTTT	CASSQEAGINLSPLHF	TRBV4-1	TRBJ1-6	-	-
TGTGCCAGCAGCGACATCCTGGGCCCTTGGGGTTCACCCCTCCACTTT	CASSDILGPWGSPLHF	TRBV7-9	TRBJ1-6	-	-
TGTGCCAGCAGCGTAGGCCCGGGAGGAAGCTACACCTTC	CASSVGPGGSYTF	TRBV9	TRBJ1-2	-	-
TGTGCCATCAGTGAACGGGGAGCTGGTTATAGCAATCAGCCCCAGCATTTT	CAISERGAGYSNQPQHF	TRBV10-3	TRBJ1-5	-	-
TGCGCCAGCAGCCAGGCACAGGGACACGAGCAGTACTTC	CASSQAQGHEQYF	TRBV4-1	TRBJ2-7	-	-
TGTGCCAGTAGTGACTCCGGGACAGGGACCTACGAGCAGTACTTC	CASSDSGTGTYEQYF	TRBV19	TRBJ2-7	TRBD1	-
TGTGCCAGCAGCCCTCTAGCGGGGGGAAACACAGATACGCAGTATTTT	CASSPLAGGNTDTQYF	TRBV9	TRBJ2-3	TRBD2	once
TGTGCCAGCAGCTCATATTTTGGACAGGACTACGAGCAGTACTTC	CASSSYFGQDYEQYF	TRBV11-2	TRBJ2-7	TRBD1	-
TGTGCCTGGAGTGGGCAGGGAGAACTCTATGGCTACACCTTC	CAWSGQGELYGYTF	TRBV30	TRBJ1-2	-	few
TGTGCCACCAGTGAGGTGGGGCGGGATACGCAGTATTTT	CATSEVGRDTQYF	TRBV24-1	TRBJ2-3	-	-
TGTGCCAGCAGCTTAGAGAACAGGTACCCCTCTGGGGCCAACGTCCTGACTTTC	CASSLENRYPSGANVLTF	TRBV7-9	TRBJ2-6	-	-
TGCAGCGTTGAAGGGGCGGACAGGCGGTACCAAGAGACCCAGTACTTC	CSVEGADRRYQETQYF	TRBV29-1	TRBJ2-5	TRBD1	-
TGTGCCAGCAAAGGACAGGACACCTACGAGCAGTACTTC	CASKGQDTYEQYF	TRBV14	TRBJ2-7	TRBD1	-
TGTGCCAGCAGCTTTGGAGAGTATGGCTACACCTTC	CASSFGEYGYTF	TRBV12-1	TRBJ1-2	-	-
TGCAGCGTTGGATCATCAGCTAACTATGGCTACACCTTC	CSVGSSANYGYTF	TRBV29-1	TRBJ1-2	-	-
TGCGCCAGCACCCTCTGGATGGAAACTGAAGCTTTCTTT	CASTLWMETEAFF	TRBV5-1	TRBJ1-1	-	-
TGTGCCAGCAGTCGACAGGGGGCGGGCCCCCAGCATTTT	CASSRQGAGPQHF	TRBV6-5	TRBJ1-5	TRBD1	-
TGTGCCAGCAGCGCCCCAACTGGAAGCAATGAGCAGTTCTTC	CASSAPTGSNEQFF	TRBV9	TRBJ2-1	-	-
TGTGCCAGCAGCGTAGACAGTAGTAATTCACCCCTCCACTTT	CASSVDSSNSPLHF	TRBV9	TRBJ1-6	-	-
TGTGCCAGCAGTGAAGGGCGGGGGGGCTACAATGAGCAGTTCTTC	CASSEGRGGYNEQFF	TRBV2	TRBJ2-1	TRBD2	-
TGTGCCTGGAGTGCCGGGACAGGGGTACACGAGCAGTACTTC	CAWSAGTGVHEQYF	TRBV30	TRBJ2-7	TRBD1	-
TGCGCCAGCAGCGCCCCGTCCGGGGGCCCCACCCACGAGCAGTACTTC	CASSAPSGGPTHEQYF	TRBV5-1	TRBJ2-7	-	-
TGTGCCAGCTCACCACCTAGCTCCTACGAGCAGTACTTC	CASSPPSSYEQYF	TRBV18	TRBJ2-7	-	-
TGCGCCAGCAGCCAAGATCCGTCCGGGGGTGGAAACACTGAAGCTTTCTTT	CASSQDPSGGGNTEAFF	TRBV4-1	TRBJ1-1	-	-
TGTGCCAGCAGCCTCCACGTGGGCGTGAACTATGGCTACACCTTC	CASSLHVGVNYGYTF	TRBV5-8	TRBJ1-2	-	-
TGTGCCAGTAGTTCCACAGCGTCTACAGGGGGAAACACTGAAGCTTTCTTT	CASSSTASTGGNTEAFF	TRBV19	TRBJ1-1	TRBD1	-
TGTGCCAGCAGCGTACAGGGGGTCAGAGCCGGGGAGCTGTTTTTT	CASSVQGVRAGELFF	TRBV7-2	TRBJ2-2	TRBD1	-
TGTGCCAGCAGCCAATCCAATGGCGGGCCCTACGAGCAGTACTTC	CASSQSNGGPYEQYF	TRBV4-2	TRBJ2-7	-	-
TGTGCCAGCAGCCCAGTTGGCAATCAGCCCCAGCATTTT	CASSPVGNQPQHF	TRBV7-9	TRBJ1-5	-	-
TGTGCCAGCAGCCCCCCAAGACAGGAGAGAAACAATGAGCAGTTCTTC	CASSPPRQERNNEQFF	TRBV7-9	TRBJ2-1	-	-
TGTGCCAGCAGTCCGGGTGGATTCACAGATACGCAGTATTTT	CASSPGGFTDTQYF	TRBV6-5	TRBJ2-3	-	-
TGTGCTAGCATTGACGGCTGTGAAGCTTTCTTT	CASIDGCEAFF	TRBV12-5	TRBJ1-1	-	-
TGTGCCTGGAGTGTTGCCAGCGGGAGCACAGATACGCAGTATTTT	CAWSVASGSTDTQYF	TRBV30	TRBJ2-3	-	once
TGTGCCAGCACCGACGCCGGGACCTATAATTCACCCCTCCACTTT	CASTDAGTYNSPLHF	TRBV25-1	TRBJ1-6	-	few
TGTGCCAGCAGCTTAGCCAGGGGAAACTACGAGCAGTACTTC	CASSLARGNYEQYF	TRBV11-2	TRBJ2-7	-	-
TGTGCCAGCAGTCTCAGGGACAGCTCCTACGAGCAGTACTTC	CASSLRDSSYEQYF	TRBV2	TRBJ2-7	TRBD1	-
TGTGCCAGCAGTTACTCGTCGGCCAGCCCCTACGAGCAGTACTTC	CASSYSSASPYEQYF	TRBV6-5	TRBJ2-7	-	-
TGTGCCAGCAGCTTTAGCGGGGGGTTTAGCACAGATACGCAGTATTTT	CASSFSGGFSTDTQYF	TRBV5-4	TRBJ2-3	TRBD2	-
TGTGCCAGCAGTACGGCGGGTACTAGCACAGATACGCAGTATTTT	CASSTAGTSTDTQYF	TRBV7-2	TRBJ2-3	-	few
TGTGCCTGGAGTGTAGGGATGAAGAACACTGAAGCTTTCTTT	CAWSVGMKNTEAFF	TRBV30	TRBJ1-1	-	-
TGCGCCAGCAGTGAGTCGCCTCTGGGGGAAAAACTGTTTTTT	CASSESPLGEKLFF	TRBV10-1	TRBJ1-4	-	-
TGTGCCAGCAGCGTAGATAGGGGGGGCCGGTCTGAGCAGTTCTTC	CASSVDRGGRSEQFF	TRBV9	TRBJ2-1	-	-
TGTGCCAGCAGCCAAGACCGGGGACTAGCGGGGGGTATTTACAATGAGCAGTTCTTC	CASSQDRGLAGGIYNEQFF	TRBV4-2	TRBJ2-1	TRBD2	once
TGTGCCAGCAGCTTAAGGACAGGGGGCTATGGCTACACCTTC	CASSLRTGGYGYTF	TRBV13	TRBJ1-2	TRBD1	-
TGTGCCAGCAGTTACGGGAACCGAGGGACCGGGGAGCTGTTTTTT	CASSYGNRGTGELFF	TRBV6-5	TRBJ2-2	-	-
TGTGCCAGCAGCCAAGAGGACAGGGCGAGCTACGAGCAGTACTTC	CASSQEDRASYEQYF	TRBV14	TRBJ2-7	TRBD1	-
TGTGCCAGCAGCGTTAGGACTACGTCAGGAGGGAATCAGCCCCAGCATTTT	CASSVRTTSGGNQPQHF	TRBV7-2	TRBJ1-5	-	-
TGCGCCAGCAGCTGGAGGACAGGGAACTATGGCTACACCTTC	CASSWRTGNYGYTF	TRBV5-1	TRBJ1-2	TRBD1	-